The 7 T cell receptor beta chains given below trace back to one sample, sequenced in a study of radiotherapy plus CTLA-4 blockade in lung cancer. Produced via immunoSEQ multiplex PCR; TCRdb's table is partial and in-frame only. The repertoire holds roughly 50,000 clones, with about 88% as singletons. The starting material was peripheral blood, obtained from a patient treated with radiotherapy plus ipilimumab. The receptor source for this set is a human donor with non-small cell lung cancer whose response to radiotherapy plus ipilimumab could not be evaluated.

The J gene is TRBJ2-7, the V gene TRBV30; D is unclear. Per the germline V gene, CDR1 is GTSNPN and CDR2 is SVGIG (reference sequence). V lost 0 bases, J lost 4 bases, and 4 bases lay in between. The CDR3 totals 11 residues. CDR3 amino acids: CAWSVLYEQYF. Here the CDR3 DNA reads TGTGCCTGGAGTGTACTGTACGAGCAGTACTTC.

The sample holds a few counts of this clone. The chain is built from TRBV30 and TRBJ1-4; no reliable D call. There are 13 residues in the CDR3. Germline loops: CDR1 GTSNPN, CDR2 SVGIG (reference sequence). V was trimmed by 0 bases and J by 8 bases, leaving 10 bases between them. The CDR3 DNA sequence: TGTGCCTGGAGTGTACAATTGCGGGAAAAACTGTTTTTT. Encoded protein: CAWSVQLREKLFF.

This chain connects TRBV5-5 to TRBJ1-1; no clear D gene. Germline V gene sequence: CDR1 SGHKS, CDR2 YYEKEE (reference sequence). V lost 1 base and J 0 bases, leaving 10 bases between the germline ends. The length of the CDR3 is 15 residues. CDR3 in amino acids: CASSLRDLMNTEAFF. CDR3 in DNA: TGTGCCAGCAGCTTGCGGGATCTCATGAACACTGAAGCTTTCTTT.

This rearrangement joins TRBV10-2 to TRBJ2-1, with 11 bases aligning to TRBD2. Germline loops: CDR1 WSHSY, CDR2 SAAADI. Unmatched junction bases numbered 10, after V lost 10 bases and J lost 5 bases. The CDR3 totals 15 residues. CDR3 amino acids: CATNLGLAGNNEQFF. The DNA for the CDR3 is TGCGCCACCAATTTAGGACTAGCGGGTAACAATGAGCAGTTCTTC.

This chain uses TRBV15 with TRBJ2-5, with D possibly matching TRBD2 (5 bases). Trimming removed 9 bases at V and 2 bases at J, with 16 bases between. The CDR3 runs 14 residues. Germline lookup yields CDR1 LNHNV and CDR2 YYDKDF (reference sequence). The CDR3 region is CATWPGIRQETQYF. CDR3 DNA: TGTGCCACTTGGCCCGGGATAAGACAAGAGACCCAGTACTTC.

CDR3 residues: CASSLVATGGANEKLFF. The CDR3 DNA is TGTGCCAGCAGCTTAGTCGCGACAGGGGGGGCTAATGAAAAACTGTTTTTT. The V gene is TRBV7-9, the J gene TRBJ1-4, with 9 bases matching TRBD1. Germline trimming cut 1 base from V and 3 bases from J; bases unmatched to any gene: 6. Germline assignment: CDR1 SEHNR and CDR2 FQNEAQ (reference sequence). This CDR3 has 17 residues.

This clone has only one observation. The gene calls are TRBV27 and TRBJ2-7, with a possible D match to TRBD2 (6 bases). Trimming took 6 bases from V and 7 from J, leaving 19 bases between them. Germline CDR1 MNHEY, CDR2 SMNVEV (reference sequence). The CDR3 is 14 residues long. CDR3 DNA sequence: TGTGCCAGCAGCCCGGGACTTCAGGTCCTGGAGCAGTACTTC. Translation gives CASSPGLQVLEQYF.